This TCR beta chain was recorded in a study of early stage breast cancer tumors. Study-level information: Most invasive tumors, about 70% of the 16, were ER+/PR+/HER2-. Notes on the study in general: Tumors had 2.5 to 3-fold higher T cell density and higher clonality than adjacent normal breast tissue. Comparing each tissue with blood distinguished tumor from normal in 14 of 16 patients.

V lost 4 bases and J lost 3, with 19 bases in between. Per germline, CDR1 MGHRA and CDR2 YSYEKL. The CDR3 extends over 16 amino acids. The method was immunoSEQ multiplex PCR; TCRdb's version includes in-frame clones alone and lacks a portion of them. The sample records 5,000 to 6,500 clones, about three quarters being singletons. As to this clone: Its target is not known.

Each tumor contributed about 19-55 mg of diced tissue. This TCR came from a person aged 55-75 years with breast cancer. The V and J genes are TRBV4-1 and TRBJ2-7; no clear D. The sequencing sample was made of breast tumor tissue. Here the CDR3 reads CASSLLHTGRYYEQYF. As DNA, the CDR3 is TGCGCCAGCAGCCTCCTACATACTGGTCGGTACTACGAGCAGTACTTC.